The following is a TCR beta chain sequence with its context. As yet, its antigen is unknown. Just one base apart from a much larger clone, this may be a read error. The sample originates from a study of vaccination and CD4 T cells after COVID-19. The assay that was used to sequence DNA from cultured CD4+ T cells was the Oncomine TCR Beta short-read assay. Scientists extracted genomic DNA from CD4+ T cells grown in culture. Each CDR3 protein is one row after TCRdb ran MiXCR on the PCR reads. The sample has around 10,000 distinct CDR3 sequences, roughly 29% seen once. The treatment was: approximately 10-day PBMC culture with coronavirus spike peptide pools or control peptides (ViraFEST assay). From the unexposed donor, CD4+ T cells were collected ahead of the COVID-19 pandemic (2011-2018). With peptide pools, ViraFEST first expanded antigen-specific T cells and afterwards sequenced their TCRs. CDR3 size: 12 residues. From germline, CDR1 is ENHRY and CDR2 SYGVKD.

The source of this sequence is a human donor in good health. Sequencing was performed on CD4+ T cells from blood, cultured in vitro. The chain couples TRBV10-3 to TRBJ2-7, with 9 positions matching TRBD1. The CDR3 region is CAVAGTGNEQCF. The CDR3 nucleotides read TGTGCCGTAGCCGGGACAGGGAACGAGCAGTGCTTC.